Following are 23 T cell receptor beta chains from one sample sequenced in a study of T cells after yellow fever vaccination (dated 2019 in TCRdb). The label giving this sample's treatment or condition can be read as: live attenuated yellow fever vaccine strain. The protocol used for the library was 5' RACE. TCRdb shows the sequencer as Illumina HiSeq 2500. TCRdb reworked the public reads: Q25 trimming with fastp, MiXCR clone assembly, productive beta chains retained. Each CDR3 protein appears once, grouped with its most common genes and DNA. This sample holds under 300,000 distinct CDR3 sequences; less than 9% were observed only once. The top ten clonotypes cover about 0.9% of the sample. Material: CD4+ T cells sorted from PBMCs, obtained 15 days after the yellow fever booster vaccination. The receptors shown here come from a man in his thirties or forties who received the YFV17D yellow fever vaccine.

This clonotype has more than one count but fewer than ten. J is TRBJ2-1 and V is TRBV18; D call uncertain. Germline V CDR1 and CDR2: KGHSH, LQKENI. V lost 3 bases and J 6 bases, leaving 12 bases between the germline ends. CDR3 length: 14 amino acids. Here the CDR3 DNA reads TGTGCCAGCTCACCTGCTTTCGGGTTCAATGAGCAGTTCTTC. Translation: CASSPAFGFNEQFF.

This clonotype was seen repeatedly, ten times or more. The V gene is TRBV7-2, the J gene TRBJ1-2, with D unresolved. The CDR3 loop spans 12 amino acids. The germline V gene has CDR1 SGHTA and CDR2 FQGNSA. V was pared by 7 bases and J by 8 bases, with 14 bases between. The CDR3 bases are TGTGCCAGCACTAGATCGATGAGGGGCTACACCTTC. It codes for CASTRSMRGYTF.

This clonotype was detected a few times. CDR3 DNA: TGTGCCAGCAGCCAAACTAGCGGGAGAGTCTACAATGAGCAGTTCTTC. Protein sequence: CASSQTSGRVYNEQFF. The chain uses TRBV7-2 and TRBJ2-1; 11 bases are a match to TRBD2. The germline CDR1 and CDR2 sequences are SGHTA and FQGNSA. J gave up 3 bases and V 5 bases, and 6 bases lay outside the gene matches. The CDR3 length is 16 residues.

This sequence joins TRBV19 and TRBJ2-5, with D uncertain. Trimming left V 0 bases short and J 2 bases short, with 10 bases between. The CDR3 is 15 amino acids. Germline V gene lookup returns CDR1 LNHDA and CDR2 SQIVND (reference sequence). DNA of the CDR3: TGTGCCAGTAGTATAGATGGCGGTTCACAAGAGACCCAGTACTTC. Translating it yields CASSIDGGSQETQYF.

Ten or more counts support this clonotype. V gene TRBV6-2 or TRBV6-3 combines with J gene TRBJ2-1; D is possibly TRBD1 (7 bases). V dropped 5 bases and J dropped 11 bases, with 16 bases sitting between them. Germline CDR1 MNHEY, CDR2 SVGEGT. CDR3 length: 13 amino acids. The DNA of the CDR3 is TGTGCCAGCAGTGCGGGGACAGCGGGCAAGCAGTTCTTC. Protein product: CASSAGTAGKQFF.

This clonotype showed up just a few times. V is TRBV28 and J is TRBJ2-1; no clear D gene. CDR3 size: 17 residues. Germline V gene sequence: CDR1 MDHEN, CDR2 SYDVKM. Trimming left V 2 bases short and J 7 bases short, with 21 bases between. This chain's CDR3 is CASSLLGGLPTTNEQFF. The DNA for the CDR3 is TGTGCCAGCAGTTTACTTGGTGGCCTTCCCACCACAAATGAGCAGTTCTTC. Drawing the rest from reference TRBV28 and TRBJ2-1, the complete variable domain is DVKVTQSSRYLVKRTGEKVFLECVQDMDHENMFWYRQDPGLGLRLIYFSYDVKMKEKGDIPEGYSVSREKKERFSLILESASTNQTSMYLCASSLLGGLPTTNEQFFGPGTRLTVL.

This clonotype was counted many times. The V and J genes are TRBV7-9 and TRBJ2-7; a possible D gene is TRBD2 (6 bases). V was shortened by 4 bases and J by 0 bases, with 10 bases between the two germline ends. The length of the CDR3 is 14 residues. Germline assignment: CDR1 SEHNR and CDR2 FQNEAQ (reference sequence). In DNA, the CDR3 is TGTGCCAGCAGCTCGGGGAGGATCTCCTACGAGCAGTACTTC. Protein: CASSSGRISYEQYF.

The gene calls are TRBV5-1 and TRBJ1-1; the D gene is possibly TRBD1 (6 bases). V lost 0 bases and J lost 4, with 16 bases in between. CDR1 is SGHRS, CDR2 YFSETQ, per germline. This CDR3 spans 16 amino acids. CDR3 residues: CASSLDRTGLGTEAFF. CDR3 bases: TGCGCCAGCAGCTTGGACCGAACAGGGTTGGGCACTGAAGCTTTCTTT.

This clonotype was observed a few times. The genes are TRBV29-1 and TRBJ1-2; TRBD1 agrees at 8 bases. The CDR3 is made up of 12 amino acids. The germline gives CDR1 SQVTM, CDR2 ANQGSEA. With V trimmed by 4 bases and J by 4 bases, 2 bases remained unmatched. The CDR3 loop reads CSVGTGTYGYTF. The CDR3 nucleotides are TGCAGCGTTGGGACAGGGACCTATGGCTACACCTTC.

This rearrangement joins TRBV13 to TRBJ2-2; D is ambiguous. The CDR3 is 14 residues long. In germline, CDR1 is PRHDT, CDR2 FYEKMQ (reference sequence). V was trimmed by 0 bases and J by 8 bases, leaving 10 bases between them. Here the CDR3 reads CASSLGGGLGELFF. CDR3 coding DNA: TGTGCCAGCAGCTTAGGCGGCGGTCTAGGGGAGCTGTTTTTT.

This chain links TRBV28 with TRBJ2-3, with TRBD2 identical over 10 bases. The V and J ends lost 3 bases and 2 bases, in that order; junction bases with no gene match: 5. CDR1 MDHEN and CDR2 SYDVKM come from the germline V gene. The CDR3 contains 16 residues. CDR3 bases: TGTGCCAGCAGTTTTCGTGGACTAGCGGCCACAGATACGCAGTATTTT. It is translated as CASSFRGLAATDTQYF. The full variable domain, rest sourced from reference TRBV28 and TRBJ2-3, is DVKVTQSSRYLVKRTGEKVFLECVQDMDHENMFWYRQDPGLGLRLIYFSYDVKMKEKGDIPEGYSVSREKKERFSLILESASTNQTSMYLCASSFRGLAATDTQYFGPGTRLTVL.

This rearrangement joins TRBV6-1 to TRBJ2-7; D is unclear. CDR1 is MNHNS, CDR2 SASEGT, per germline. The length of the CDR3 is 14 residues. With 6 bases removed from V and 0 bases from J, the gap between germline ends came to 12 bases. Written as DNA, the CDR3 is TGTGCCAGCAGAAGATATTCGAACTCCTACGAGCAGTACTTC. Protein sequence: CASRRYSNSYEQYF.

The chain is built from TRBV5-5 and TRBJ2-3; 10 nucleotides match TRBD2. CDR3 length equals 15 residues. J was trimmed by 4 bases and V by 4 bases; bases with no gene match: 6. CDR1 is SGHKS and CDR2 is YYEKEE in the germline V gene (reference sequence). The CDR3, as DNA: TGTGCCAGCAGCGCTAGCGGGAGTGTGGCAGATACGCAGTATTTT. Protein: CASSASGSVADTQYF. The complete variable domain, with remaining parts taken from reference TRBV5-5 and TRBJ2-3, reads DAGVTQSPTHLIKTRGQQVTLRCSPISGHKSVSWYQQVLGQGPQFIFQYYEKEERGRGNFPDRFSARQFPNYSSELNVNALLLGDSALYLCASSASGSVADTQYFGPGTRLTVL.

This clonotype was seen ten or more times. The chain employs TRBV6-1 and TRBJ1-5; no reliable D call. CDR1 and CDR2 from the germline V gene are MNHNS and SASEGT. V was clipped by 2 bases and J by 4 bases, with 12 bases between them. This CDR3 has 15 amino acids. The chain's CDR3 is CASSELAGGNQPQHF. Here the CDR3 DNA reads TGTGCCAGCAGTGAACTCGCGGGAGGGAATCAGCCCCAGCATTTT.

This clonotype is medium-sized by share. J is TRBJ2-3 and V is TRBV5-1; no definite D call. The germline V and J ends were trimmed by 4 bases and 0 bases, with 9 bases remaining between them. CDR1 SGHRS and CDR2 YFSETQ come from the germline V gene. CDR3 length: 14 amino acids. Here the CDR3 reads CASSPDGSTDTQYF. The CDR3 region has the DNA TGCGCCAGCAGCCCGGACGGAAGCACAGATACGCAGTATTTT.

The V gene is TRBV20-1, the J gene TRBJ2-1; 13 nucleotides line up with TRBD2. Trimming at V came to 3 bases and at J to 5 bases, leaving 4 bases not matched to a gene. This CDR3 is built from 15 residues. Germline CDR1 is DFQATT and CDR2 is SNEGSKA (reference sequence). CDR3 coding DNA: TGCAGTGCTAGCAGGACTAGCGGGAGAAACAATGAGCAGTTCTTC. This translates into CSASRTSGRNNEQFF.

There are a few counts of this clonotype. The chain couples TRBV20-1 to TRBJ1-1; 7 bases are a match to TRBD1. CDR1 DFQATT and CDR2 SNEGSKA come from the germline V gene (reference sequence). The junction had 6 bases not matched to a gene; V was cut back by 4 bases and J by 1 base. The CDR3 is 14 amino acids. The CDR3 DNA reads as TGCAGTGCTAATCTACAGGGGCCGAACACTGAAGCTTTCTTT. Residues: CSANLQGPNTEAFF.

Here the CDR3 reads CSVGADFRSTDTQYF. For the CDR3, the DNA is TGCAGCGTGGGGGCCGACTTTAGGAGTACAGATACGCAGTATTTT. The genes are TRBV29-1 and TRBJ2-3; tentatively, D is TRBD1 (6 bases). The length of the CDR3 is 15 residues. Between the trimmed V and J ends, which lost 6 bases and 3 bases, there was a span of 19 bases. Germline CDR1 and CDR2: SQVTM and ANQGSEA.

The V and J genes are TRBV10-2 and TRBJ2-7, with 11 bases aligning to TRBD2. The CDR3 totals 13 residues. V lost 7 bases and J lost 5; bases outside the gene matches: 4. CDR1 WSHSY and CDR2 SAAADI come from the germline V gene. This chain's CDR3 is CASIGLAGNEQYF. The CDR3 nucleotides read TGCGCCAGCATTGGACTAGCGGGTAACGAGCAGTACTTC.

This clonotype was recorded many times. The V and J genes are TRBV7-2 and TRBJ2-1; 7 positions match TRBD1. The V segment lost 7 bases and the J segment 10 bases; nucleotides outside the gene matches: 13. The CDR3 sequence is 14 residues long. Germline CDR1 and CDR2: SGHTA and FQGNSA. The CDR3 sequence is CASNPRLGGGEQFF. The CDR3 DNA reads TGTGCCAGCAACCCCCGTTTAGGGGGCGGGGAGCAGTTCTTC.

This clonotype was seen more than once but under ten times. The chain is built from TRBV28 and TRBJ2-7; possibly TRBD2 for D (6 bases). Trimming cost V 10 bases and J 9 bases, with 10 bases left between them. The CDR3 spans 9 residues. Germline CDR1 and CDR2: MDHEN and SYDVKM. CDR3 DNA: TGTGCCACGGGTAGCGGGCAGTACTTC. Amino acid sequence: CATGSGQYF.

The chain uses TRBV20-1 and TRBJ2-1; no clear D. CDR3 size: 14 residues. Trimming pared 3 bases from V and 0 bases from J, leaving 9 bases between. Per the germline V gene, CDR1 is DFQATT and CDR2 is SNEGSKA (reference sequence). CDR3 nucleotides: TGCAGTGCTAGCCTAGAGAGCTCCTACAATGAGCAGTTCTTC. This translates into CSASLESSYNEQFF.

The chain joins TRBV5-4 to TRBJ2-2; TRBD1 is a possible D gene (6 bases). CDR3 length equals 14 residues. Germline assignment: CDR1 SGHNT and CDR2 YYREEE (reference sequence). V lost 2 bases and J 9 bases, leaving 14 bases between the germline ends. CDR3 amino acids: CASSFGQTERELFF. The CDR3 coding sequence is TGTGCCAGCAGCTTTGGACAGACTGAGAGGGAGCTGTTTTTT.